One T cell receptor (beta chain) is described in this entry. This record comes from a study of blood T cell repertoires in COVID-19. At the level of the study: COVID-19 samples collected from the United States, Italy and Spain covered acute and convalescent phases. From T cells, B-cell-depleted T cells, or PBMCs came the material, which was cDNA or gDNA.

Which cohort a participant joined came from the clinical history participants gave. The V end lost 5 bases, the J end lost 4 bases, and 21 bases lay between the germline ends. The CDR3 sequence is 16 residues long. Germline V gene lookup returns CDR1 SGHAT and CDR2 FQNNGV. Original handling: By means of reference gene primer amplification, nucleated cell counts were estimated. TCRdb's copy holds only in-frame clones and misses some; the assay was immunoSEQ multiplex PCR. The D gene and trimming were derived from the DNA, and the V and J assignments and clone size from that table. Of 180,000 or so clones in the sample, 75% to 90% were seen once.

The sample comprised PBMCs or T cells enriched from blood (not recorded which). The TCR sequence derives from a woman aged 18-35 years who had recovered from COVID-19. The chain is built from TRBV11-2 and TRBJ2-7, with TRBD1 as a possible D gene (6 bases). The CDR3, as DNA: TGTGCCAGCAGCCCTGATCGGGTCAGGGGCCGGTACGAGCAGTACTTC. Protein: CASSPDRVRGRYEQYF.